The rows below give T cell receptor beta chains drawn from one sample of a study of Ad26.COV2.S vaccination and SARS-CoV-2 variants. Some clones are missing from TCRdb's copy, which holds only in-frame ones; the method was immunoSEQ multiplex PCR. The sample includes about 180,000 clones, about 83% of them seen just once. The sequencing here drew on peripheral blood, taken after recovery from COVID-19. All receptors come from a human donor who had recovered from COVID-19. Each CDR3 is given with its conserved first and last residue. D genes are given only for firm matches. Not all rows give a size; the values are once, few, many and, for expanded clones, a class.

V,size,J,D,CDR3,DNA
TRBV19,NA,TRBJ2-1,NA,CASSIIGVREQFF,TGTGCCAGTAGTATTATCGGGGTGAGGGAGCAGTTCTTC
TRBV15,NA,TRBJ2-1,TRBD2,CATSRDPWREKYEQFF,TGTGCCACCAGCAGAGATCCCTGGCGGGAGAAATATGAGCAGTTCTTC
TRBV6-5,NA,TRBJ2-4,TRBD1,CASTSGQKNIQYF,TGTGCCAGCACCTCGGGACAGAAAAACATTCAGTACTTC
TRBV19,NA,TRBJ1-1,TRBD1,CASSPGGEDTEAFF,TGTGCCAGTAGCCCAGGGGGAGAGGACACTGAAGCTTTCTTT
TRBV9,NA,TRBJ1-1,NA,CASSRTVGEANTEAFF,TGTGCCAGCAGCCGGACGGTCGGGGAAGCGAACACTGAAGCTTTCTTT
TRBV9,once,TRBJ2-2,NA,CASSAPGGPGELFF,TGTGCCAGCAGCGCCCCCGGGGGACCCGGGGAGCTGTTTTTT
TRBV6-5,NA,TRBJ2-3,NA,CASSYLRGTDTQYF,TGTGCCAGCAGTTACCTTCGCGGCACAGATACGCAGTATTTT
TRBV7-9,NA,TRBJ1-1,NA,CASSLEGGTEAFF,TGTGCCAGCAGCCTTGAGGGGGGCACTGAAGCTTTCTTT
TRBV18,NA,TRBJ1-4,NA,CASSPAGTWDSTNEKLFF,TGTGCCAGCTCACCCGCAGGGACATGGGATTCAACTAATGAAAAACTGTTTTTT
TRBV4-1,NA,TRBJ2-2,TRBD2,CASSQTRLAGAMAGELFF,TGCGCCAGCAGCCAGACTAGACTAGCGGGGGCGATGGCCGGGGAGCTGTTTTTT
TRBV7-3,NA,TRBJ2-1,NA,CASSLDPTGYNEQFF,TGTGCCAGCAGCCTGGACCCAACGGGGTACAATGAGCAGTTCTTC
TRBV19,once,TRBJ2-4,NA,CASSIGSLLAKNIQYF,TGTGCCAGTAGTATAGGCAGCTTACTAGCCAAAAACATTCAGTACTTC
TRBV29-1,NA,TRBJ2-3,NA,CSVDFRGGLSTDTQYF,TGCAGCGTTGATTTTAGAGGCGGGTTGAGCACAGATACGCAGTATTTT
TRBV5-4,NA,TRBJ1-1,NA,CASSLTARNTEAFF,TGTGCCAGCAGCCTGACGGCACGGAACACTGAAGCTTTCTTT
TRBV2,NA,TRBJ2-7,TRBD1,CASREPGQGLYEQYF,TGTGCCAGCAGGGAACCGGGACAGGGCCTCTACGAGCAGTACTTC
TRBV28,NA,TRBJ1-4,TRBD1,CASSTLYRGENEKLFF,TGTGCCAGCAGTACTCTTTACAGGGGCGAGAATGAAAAACTGTTTTTT
TRBV10-3,NA,TRBJ2-7,NA,CAIRDTSGSYEQYF,TGTGCCATCAGGGACACCTCGGGCTCCTACGAGCAGTACTTC
TRBV6-5,NA,TRBJ2-4,TRBD2,CASRTLRGAKNIQYF,TGTGCCAGCAGGACCCTGCGGGGGGCCAAAAACATTCAGTACTTC
TRBV12-1,NA,TRBJ2-2,NA,CASSFRTSGGNTGELFF,TGTGCCAGCAGCTTTCGGACTAGCGGGGGGAACACCGGGGAGCTGTTTTTT
TRBV12-3/TRBV12-4,NA,TRBJ2-7,NA,CASSFASVREQYF,TGTGCCAGCAGTTTCGCCTCCGTCCGCGAGCAGTACTTC
TRBV19,NA,TRBJ2-5,TRBD1,CASRLGTGSWETQYF,TGTGCCAGTAGGCTCGGGACAGGGAGTTGGGAGACCCAGTACTTC
TRBV9,NA,TRBJ2-2,TRBD2,CASSFIAGGAAGELFF,TGTGCCAGCAGTTTTATAGCGGGAGGGGCGGCCGGGGAGCTGTTTTTT
TRBV14,NA,TRBJ2-5,TRBD1,CASSQGILTGTQETQYF,TGTGCCAGCAGCCAGGGGATCTTGACAGGGACCCAAGAGACCCAGTACTTC
TRBV10-2,NA,TRBJ1-2,NA,CASSEGYGYTF,TGCGCCAGCAGTGAGGGCTATGGCTACACCTTC
TRBV10-3,NA,TRBJ2-3,NA,CAISVRGSGTDTQYF,TGTGCCATCAGTGTTCGGGGCTCGGGCACAGATACGCAGTATTTT
TRBV4-2,few,TRBJ2-7,TRBD2,CASSPEAGGSSYEQYF,TGTGCCAGCAGCCCGGAAGCGGGGGGCAGCTCCTACGAGCAGTACTTC
TRBV18,NA,TRBJ1-5,NA,CASSPPGSANQPQHF,TGTGCCAGCTCACCACCCGGGTCTGCAAATCAGCCCCAGCATTTT
TRBV5-1,NA,TRBJ2-3,TRBD1,CASSSGQGTDTQYF,TGCGCCAGCAGCTCGGGACAGGGTACAGATACGCAGTATTTT
TRBV27,NA,TRBJ1-6,NA,CASSTNRDSPLHF,TGTGCCAGCAGTACTAACAGGGATTCACCCCTCCACTTT
TRBV13,NA,TRBJ2-1,TRBD2,CASSLLAVRGSEQFF,TGTGCCAGCAGCCTACTAGCGGTCCGGGGGTCGGAGCAGTTCTTC
TRBV7-7,NA,TRBJ2-5,TRBD2,CASASVAGGQETQYF,TGTGCTAGCGCCTCTGTAGCGGGGGGGCAAGAGACCCAGTACTTC
TRBV28,NA,TRBJ1-2,NA,CASSSGGYGYTF,TGTGCCAGCAGTTCCGGGGGCTATGGCTACACCTTC
TRBV5-4,NA,TRBJ1-2,TRBD1,CASSETGLYGYTF,TGTGCCAGCAGCGAGACAGGGCTCTATGGCTACACCTTC
TRBV4-1,NA,TRBJ2-7,NA,CASSHRETSSYEQYF,TGCGCCAGCAGCCATAGGGAGACTAGTTCCTACGAGCAGTACTTC
TRBV5-4,NA,TRBJ2-5,TRBD2,CASSLSGRQSETQYF,TGTGCCAGCAGCTTGAGCGGGAGGCAGTCGGAGACCCAGTACTTC
TRBV7-9,NA,TRBJ1-5,NA,CASRLWDEPQHF,TGTGCCAGCAGGCTGTGGGACGAGCCCCAGCATTTT
TRBV12-3/TRBV12-4,NA,TRBJ1-5,NA,CASSLTLEGPQHF,TGTGCCAGCAGTTTGACTCTGGAGGGGCCCCAGCATTTT
TRBV29-1,NA,TRBJ2-3,NA,CSVGGTVTDTQYF,TGCAGCGTTGGCGGGACAGTCACAGATACGCAGTATTTT
TRBV6-5,NA,TRBJ1-6,TRBD1,CASSLSRTGYNSPLHF,TGTGCCAGCAGTTTGTCGAGGACAGGGTATAATTCACCCCTCCACTTT
TRBV24-1,NA,TRBJ2-2,TRBD2,CATSETPGTSGRNTGELFF,TGTGCCACCAGTGAAACCCCCGGGACTAGCGGGAGAAACACCGGGGAGCTGTTTTTT
TRBV29-1,NA,TRBJ1-1,NA,CSVREQRNTEAFF,TGCAGCGTTCGAGAACAGCGGAACACTGAAGCTTTCTTT
TRBV5-1,NA,TRBJ2-7,TRBD2,CASSLAGTNEQYF,TGCGCCAGCAGCTTAGCGGGAACAAACGAGCAGTACTTC
TRBV30,NA,TRBJ1-2,TRBD1,CAWADRGNVYGYTF,TGTGCCTGGGCAGACAGGGGGAACGTCTATGGCTACACCTTC
TRBV4-1,NA,TRBJ1-2,TRBD1,CASSQDWGQGSGYTF,TGCGCCAGCAGCCAAGATTGGGGACAGGGGTCTGGCTACACCTTC
TRBV7-2,NA,TRBJ2-1,TRBD2,CASSFTSETINEQFF,TGTGCCAGCAGCTTTACTAGCGAGACTATCAATGAGCAGTTCTTC